A selection of T cell receptor beta chains follows, all from one sample in a study of blood T cell repertoires in COVID-19. Data came from immunoSEQ multiplex PCR; TCRdb stores just in-frame clones and leaves some out. This table has 150,000 to 160,000 clones, 65% to 90% appearing once. Sequencing input: peripheral blood. The source of these receptors is a woman in her fifties or sixties with acute or convalescent COVID-19. CDR3s include the opening cysteine and the closing phenylalanine or tryptophan. A D gene is named only where the DNA matches it firmly. A clone size is listed for some rows: how often the clone was seen (once, few, many), or a class if it is expanded.

v_call	d_call	j_call	clone_size	cdr3_aa	cdr3_nt
TRBV7-2	.	TRBJ1-2	.	CASSSITAYYGYTF	TGTGCCAGCAGCTCAATCACAGCCTACTATGGCTACACCTTC
TRBV19	TRBD2	TRBJ2-3	.	CASSRLAGDTDTQYF	TGTGCCAGTAGTAGACTAGCGGGGGACACAGATACGCAGTATTTT
TRBV15	TRBD1	TRBJ1-1	once	CATSKGARNTEAFF	TGTGCCACCAGCAAGGGGGCTAGGAACACTGAAGCTTTCTTT
TRBV27	.	TRBJ1-5	.	CASSLSRGNQPQHF	TGTGCCAGCAGTTTAAGCAGGGGCAATCAGCCCCAGCATTTT
TRBV7-9	.	TRBJ1-5	.	CASSLASGPVDQPQHF	TGTGCCAGCAGCTTAGCGTCAGGCCCTGTCGATCAGCCCCAGCATTTT
TRBV6-5	TRBD1	TRBJ1-3	.	CASRETGGSGNTIYF	TGTGCCAGCAGGGAGACAGGGGGGTCTGGAAACACCATATATTTT
TRBV7-9	.	TRBJ1-2	.	CASSQTSLQGSGYTF	TGTGCCAGCAGCCAAACAAGCCTACAGGGTTCTGGCTACACCTTC
TRBV19	TRBD2	TRBJ2-5	.	CASSRLAGGTQYF	TGTGCCAGTAGTAGACTAGCGGGGGGTACCCAGTACTTC
TRBV18	.	TRBJ2-1	once	CASSPPSSADEQFF	TGTGCCAGCTCACCTCCTAGCTCGGCTGATGAGCAGTTCTTC
TRBV6-5	TRBD2	TRBJ2-2	.	CASRKSGRNTGELFF	TGTGCCAGCAGGAAAAGCGGGAGAAACACCGGGGAGCTGTTTTTT
TRBV5-1	.	TRBJ2-5	.	CASSTFQETQYF	TGCGCCAGCTCTACCTTCCAAGAGACCCAGTACTTC
TRBV4-3	TRBD1	TRBJ1-2	.	CASSQGTGDYGYTF	TGCGCCAGCAGCCAGGGGACAGGGGACTATGGCTACACCTTC
TRBV2	.	TRBJ2-5	.	CASREEETQYF	TGTGCCAGCAGAGAGGAAGAGACCCAGTACTTC
TRBV9	.	TRBJ2-3	.	CASSQGLPRGDTQYF	TGTGCCAGCAGCCAGGGGCTACCCCGAGGAGATACGCAGTATTTT
TRBV3-1/TRBV3-2	.	TRBJ1-3	.	CASSQVGRVTIYF	TGTGCCAGCAGCCAAGTTGGGAGAGTCACCATATATTTT
TRBV19	TRBD2	TRBJ2-7	few	CASSRQGRTSATYEQYF	TGTGCCAGTAGCCGTCAGGGGAGGACTAGCGCTACTTACGAGCAGTACTTC
TRBV16	TRBD1	TRBJ1-3	.	CASSQSTGISGNTIYF	TGTGCCAGCAGCCAATCGACAGGGATCTCTGGAAACACCATATATTTT
TRBV7-8	TRBD1	TRBJ2-5	.	CASSFQGQGETQYF	TGTGCCAGCAGCTTTCAGGGACAGGGGGAGACCCAGTACTTC
TRBV9	TRBD2	TRBJ2-2	.	CASSVGGSGSTGELFF	TGTGCCAGCAGCGTAGGCGGGAGCGGGAGCACCGGGGAGCTGTTTTTT
TRBV19	TRBD1	TRBJ1-6	.	CASRVRDRVSPLHF	TGTGCCAGTAGGGTCCGGGACAGGGTTTCACCCCTCCACTTT
TRBV6-2/TRBV6-3	.	TRBJ1-5	once	CASTPGLLFSNQPQHF	TGTGCCAGCACCCCGGGCCTTCTGTTTAGCAATCAGCCCCAGCATTTT
TRBV5-1	TRBD2	TRBJ2-5	.	CASSPTSGGPQGTQYF	TGCGCCAGCAGCCCGACTAGCGGGGGGCCGCAAGGGACCCAGTACTTC
TRBV15	TRBD1	TRBJ2-7	few	CATSRARQGAGEQYF	TGTGCCACCAGCAGAGCGAGACAGGGGGCGGGAGAGCAGTACTTC
TRBV7-9	.	TRBJ2-2	once	CASSSPLGGTNTGELFF	TGTGCCAGCAGCTCGCCGCTTGGCGGGACCAACACCGGGGAGCTGTTTTTT
TRBV28	.	TRBJ2-3	.	CASQDSPSTDTQYF	TGTGCCAGCCAGGACAGTCCTAGCACAGATACGCAGTATTTT
TRBV6-5	TRBD2	TRBJ2-3	.	CASSGTTIIDTQYF	TGTGCCAGCTCGGGGACTACAATTATCGATACGCAGTATTTT
TRBV2	.	TRBJ1-1	.	CASRYSVEAFF	TGTGCCAGCAGATATTCGGTTGAAGCTTTCTTT